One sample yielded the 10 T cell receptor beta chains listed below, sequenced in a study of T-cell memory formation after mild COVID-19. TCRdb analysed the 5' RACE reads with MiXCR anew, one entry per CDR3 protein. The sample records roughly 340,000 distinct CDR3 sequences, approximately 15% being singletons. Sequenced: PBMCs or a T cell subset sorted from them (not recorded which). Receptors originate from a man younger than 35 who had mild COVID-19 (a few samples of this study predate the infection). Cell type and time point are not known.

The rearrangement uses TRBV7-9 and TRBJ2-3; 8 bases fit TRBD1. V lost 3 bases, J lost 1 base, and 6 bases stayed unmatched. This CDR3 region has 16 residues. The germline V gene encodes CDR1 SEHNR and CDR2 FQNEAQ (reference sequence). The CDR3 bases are TGTGCCAGCAGCTTTCGACAGGGGTACGGCACAGATACGCAGTATTTT. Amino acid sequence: CASSFRQGYGTDTQYF.

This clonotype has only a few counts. The CDR3 bases are TGTGCCACCTCGGGGGCGGGGGGCAGGACCGGGGAGCTGTTTTTT. This gives the protein CATSGAGGRTGELFF. The chain links TRBV5-4 to TRBJ2-2, with 8 bases matching TRBD2. Germline lookup yields CDR1 SGHNT and CDR2 YYREEE (reference sequence). V gave up 9 bases and J gave up 5 bases; unmatched junction bases: 12. This CDR3 contains 15 residues.

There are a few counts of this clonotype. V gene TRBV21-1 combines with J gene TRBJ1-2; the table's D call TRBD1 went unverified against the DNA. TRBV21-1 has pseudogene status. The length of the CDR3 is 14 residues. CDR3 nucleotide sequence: TGTGCCAGAACCAGGACCGGGCTTAGCTATGGCTACACCTTC. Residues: CARTRTGLSYGYTF.

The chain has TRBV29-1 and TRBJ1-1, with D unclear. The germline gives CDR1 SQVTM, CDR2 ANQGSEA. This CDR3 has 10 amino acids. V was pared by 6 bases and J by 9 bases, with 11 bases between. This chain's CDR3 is CSVFLEKAFF. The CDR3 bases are TGCAGCGTATTCTTGGAGAAAGCTTTCTTT.

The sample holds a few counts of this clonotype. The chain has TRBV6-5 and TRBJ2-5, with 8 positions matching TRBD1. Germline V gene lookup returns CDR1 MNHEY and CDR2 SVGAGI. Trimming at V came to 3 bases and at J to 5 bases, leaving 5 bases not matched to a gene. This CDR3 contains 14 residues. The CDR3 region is CASSYGQGYETQYF. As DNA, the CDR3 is TGTGCCAGCAGTTATGGACAGGGTTACGAGACCCAGTACTTC.

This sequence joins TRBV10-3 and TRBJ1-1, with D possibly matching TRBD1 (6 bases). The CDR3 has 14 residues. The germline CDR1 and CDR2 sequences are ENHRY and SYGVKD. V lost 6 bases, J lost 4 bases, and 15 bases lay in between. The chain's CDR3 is CAISRQVGGTEAFF. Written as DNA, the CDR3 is TGTGCCATCAGCCGACAGGTTGGGGGCACTGAAGCTTTCTTT.

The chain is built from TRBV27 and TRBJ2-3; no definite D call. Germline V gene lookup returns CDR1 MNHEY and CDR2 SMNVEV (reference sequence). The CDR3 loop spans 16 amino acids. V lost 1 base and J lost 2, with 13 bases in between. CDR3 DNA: TGTGCCAGCAGTTTATTCTGGCAGAGGATCACAGATACGCAGTATTTT. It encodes CASSLFWQRITDTQYF.

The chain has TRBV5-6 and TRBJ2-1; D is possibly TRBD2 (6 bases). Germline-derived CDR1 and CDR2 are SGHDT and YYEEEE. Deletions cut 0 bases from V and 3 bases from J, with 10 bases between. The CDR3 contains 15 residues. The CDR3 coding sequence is TGTGCCAGCAGCTTGGTTATTAGCGGCTACAATGAGCAGTTCTTC. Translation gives CASSLVISGYNEQFF.

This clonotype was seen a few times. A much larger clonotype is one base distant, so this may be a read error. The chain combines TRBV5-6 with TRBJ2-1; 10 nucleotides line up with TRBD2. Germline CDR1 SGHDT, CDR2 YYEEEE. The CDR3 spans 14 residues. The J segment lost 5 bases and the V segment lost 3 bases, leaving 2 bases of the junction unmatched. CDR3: CASSWGLANNEQFF. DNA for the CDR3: TGTGCCAGCAGCTGGGGACTAGCGAACAATGAGCAGTTCTTC.

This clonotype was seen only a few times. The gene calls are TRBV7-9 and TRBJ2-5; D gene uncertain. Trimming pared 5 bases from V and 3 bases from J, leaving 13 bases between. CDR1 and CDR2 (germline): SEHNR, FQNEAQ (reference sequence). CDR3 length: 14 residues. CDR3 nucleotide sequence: TGTGCCAGCAGCCCGCATACTGAGAAAGAGACCCAGTACTTC. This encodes CASSPHTEKETQYF.